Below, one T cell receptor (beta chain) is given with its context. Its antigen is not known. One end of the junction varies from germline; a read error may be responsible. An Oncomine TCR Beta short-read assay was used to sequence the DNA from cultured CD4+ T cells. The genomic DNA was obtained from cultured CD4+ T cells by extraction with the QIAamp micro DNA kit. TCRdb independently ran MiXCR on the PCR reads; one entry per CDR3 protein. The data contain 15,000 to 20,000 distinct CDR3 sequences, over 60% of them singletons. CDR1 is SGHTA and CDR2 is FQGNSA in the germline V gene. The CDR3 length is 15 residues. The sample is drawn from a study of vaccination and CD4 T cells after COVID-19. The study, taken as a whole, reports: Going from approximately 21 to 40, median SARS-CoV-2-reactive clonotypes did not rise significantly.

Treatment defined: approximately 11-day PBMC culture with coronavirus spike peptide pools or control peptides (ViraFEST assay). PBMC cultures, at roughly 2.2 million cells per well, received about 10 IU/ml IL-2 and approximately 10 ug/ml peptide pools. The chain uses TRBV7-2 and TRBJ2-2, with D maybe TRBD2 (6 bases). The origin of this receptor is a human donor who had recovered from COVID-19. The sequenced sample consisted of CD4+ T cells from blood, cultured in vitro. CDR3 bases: TGTGCCAGCAGCTTAGGGCAGATGAACACCGGGGGGCTGTTTTTT. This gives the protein CASSLGQMNTGGLFF.